These T cell receptor beta chains were read from a single sample in a study of cytomegalovirus exposure and HLA in healthy donors. Generated by immunoSEQ multiplex PCR, the TCRdb table keeps only in-frame clones and is missing some. The sample records approximately 190,000 clones, about four fifths being singletons. What was sequenced was PBMCs. The receptors here all came from a woman between 18 and 29 years old in good health and CMV-seronegative. Each CDR3 is given with its conserved first and last residue. A D gene is named only where the DNA matches it firmly. Where a row states a size, it is once, few, many or the class of an expanded clone; other rows omit it.

TRBJ2-1,-,14,-,TRBV5-4,CASSSGIPLSEQFF,TGTGCCAGCAGTTCCGGGATCCCCTTATCTGAGCAGTTCTTC
TRBJ1-3,-,14,-,TRBV19,CASSQTGSGNTIYF,TGTGCCAGTAGTCAGACTGGCTCTGGAAACACCATATATTTT
TRBJ2-4,once,14,-,TRBV7-9,CASSLDGTRDIQYF,TGTGCCAGCAGCTTAGACGGCACGAGGGACATTCAGTACTTC
TRBJ2-2,few,13,-,TRBV7-9,CASSLTDTGELFF,TGTGCCAGCAGCTTAACGGACACCGGGGAGCTGTTTTTT
TRBJ2-1,-,14,TRBD2,TRBV6-1,CASSTSGDDNEQFF,TGTGCCAGCAGTACTAGCGGAGACGACAATGAGCAGTTCTTC
TRBJ2-5,-,14,-,TRBV10-1,CASSRDSQRETQYF,TGCGCCAGCAGCCGGGACTCCCAGCGGGAGACCCAGTACTTC
TRBJ2-3,-,12,-,TRBV30,CAWSLAEDTQYF,TGTGCCTGGAGTTTGGCGGAGGATACGCAGTATTTT
TRBJ1-4,-,14,TRBD1,TRBV5-1,CASSPDRANEKLFF,TGCGCCAGCAGCCCCGACAGGGCTAATGAAAAACTGTTTTTT
TRBJ2-4,-,17,TRBD1,TRBV27,CASSQGQGALGKNIQYF,TGTGCCAGCAGTCAGGGACAGGGGGCGCTGGGCAAAAACATTCAGTACTTC
TRBJ2-1,-,17,TRBD2,TRBV19,CASSTYPRGSGYNEQFF,TGTGCCAGTAGTACCTATCCCCGCGGGAGTGGGTACAATGAGCAGTTCTTC
TRBJ2-3,-,15,TRBD2,TRBV10-1,CASTGGKPQPDTQYF,TGCGCCAGCACCGGGGGGAAGCCCCAGCCAGATACGCAGTATTTT
TRBJ1-5,-,22,-,TRBV19,CASSALGHVSDSIEGGLQPQHF,TGTGCCAGTAGTGCCCTGGGACATGTTTCCGATTCGATTGAGGGAGGGCTTCAGCCCCAGCATTTT
TRBJ2-1,few,15,TRBD2,TRBV27,CASSGLAGGENEQFF,TGTGCCAGCAGTGGGCTAGCGGGAGGAGAGAATGAGCAGTTCTTC
TRBJ2-3,-,15,-,TRBV4-3,CASSQDVDSTDTQYF,TGCGCCAGCAGCCAAGACGTAGATAGCACAGATACGCAGTATTTT
TRBJ2-7,-,13,-,TRBV28,CASSFFSGYEQYF,TGTGCCAGCAGTTTTTTCTCCGGCTACGAGCAGTACTTC
TRBJ2-7,-,17,TRBD2,TRBV7-2,CASSSRTSGGRPNEQYF,TGTGCCAGCAGCTCTCGGACTAGCGGGGGGCGGCCCAACGAGCAGTACTTC
TRBJ2-1,-,16,-,TRBV10-1,CASSEKLPSSYNEQFF,TGCGCCAGCAGTGAGAAGCTCCCGAGCTCCTACAATGAGCAGTTCTTC